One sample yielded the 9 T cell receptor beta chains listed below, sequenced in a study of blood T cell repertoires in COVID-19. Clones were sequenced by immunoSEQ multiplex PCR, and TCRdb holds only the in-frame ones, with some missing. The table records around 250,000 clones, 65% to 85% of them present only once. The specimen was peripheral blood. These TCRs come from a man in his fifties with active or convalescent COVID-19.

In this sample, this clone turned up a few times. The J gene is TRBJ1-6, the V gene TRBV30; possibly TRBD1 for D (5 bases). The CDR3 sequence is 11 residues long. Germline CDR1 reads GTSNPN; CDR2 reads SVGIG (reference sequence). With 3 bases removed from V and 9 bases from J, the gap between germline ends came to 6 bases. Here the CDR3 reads CAWSQGSPLHF. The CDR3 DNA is TGTGCCTGGAGCCAGGGTTCACCCCTCCACTTT.

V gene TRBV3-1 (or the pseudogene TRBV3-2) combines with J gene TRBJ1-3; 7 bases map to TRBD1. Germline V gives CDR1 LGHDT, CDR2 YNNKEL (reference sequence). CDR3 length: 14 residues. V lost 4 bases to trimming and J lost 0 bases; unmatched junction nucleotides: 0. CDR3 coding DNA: TGTGCCAGCAGCCGGGACAGCTCTGGAAACACCATATATTTT. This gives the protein CASSRDSSGNTIYF.

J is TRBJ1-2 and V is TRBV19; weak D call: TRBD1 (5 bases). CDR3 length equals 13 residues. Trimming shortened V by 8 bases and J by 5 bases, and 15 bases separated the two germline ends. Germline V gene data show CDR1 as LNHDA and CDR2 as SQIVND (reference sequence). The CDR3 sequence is CASSSGTPYGYTF. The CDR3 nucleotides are TGTGCCAGTTCTAGTGGGACTCCTTATGGCTACACCTTC.

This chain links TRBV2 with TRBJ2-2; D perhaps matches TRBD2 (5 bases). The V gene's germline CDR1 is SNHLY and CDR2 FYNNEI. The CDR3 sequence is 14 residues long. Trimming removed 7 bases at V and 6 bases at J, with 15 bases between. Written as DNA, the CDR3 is TGTGCCAGCACCCCCTCTATGGGAGCCGGGGAGCTGTTTTTT. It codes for CASTPSMGAGELFF.

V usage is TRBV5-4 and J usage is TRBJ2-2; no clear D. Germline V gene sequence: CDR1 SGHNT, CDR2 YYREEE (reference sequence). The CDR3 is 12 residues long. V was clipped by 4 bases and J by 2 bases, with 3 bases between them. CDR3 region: CASSQNTGELFF. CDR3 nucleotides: TGTGCCAGCAGCCAAAACACCGGGGAGCTGTTTTTT.

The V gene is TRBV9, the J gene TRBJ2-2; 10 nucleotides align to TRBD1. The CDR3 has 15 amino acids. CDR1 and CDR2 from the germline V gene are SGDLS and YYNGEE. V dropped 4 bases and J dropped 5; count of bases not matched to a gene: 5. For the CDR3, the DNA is TGTGCCAGCAGCTCCTGGACAGGGGGTACCGGGGAGCTGTTTTTT. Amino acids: CASSSWTGGTGELFF.

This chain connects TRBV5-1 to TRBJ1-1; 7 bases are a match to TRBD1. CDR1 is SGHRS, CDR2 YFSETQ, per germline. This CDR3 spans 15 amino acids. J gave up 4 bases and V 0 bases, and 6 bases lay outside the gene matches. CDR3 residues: CASSLVPDRATEAFF. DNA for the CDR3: TGCGCCAGCAGCTTGGTACCTGACAGGGCCACTGAAGCTTTCTTT. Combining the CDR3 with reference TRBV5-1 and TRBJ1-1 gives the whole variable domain KAGVTQTPRYLIKTRGQQVTLSCSPISGHRSVSWYQQTPGQGLQFLFEYFSETQRNKGNFPGRFSGRQFSNSRSEMNVSTLELGDSALYLCASSLVPDRATEAFFGQGTRLTVV.

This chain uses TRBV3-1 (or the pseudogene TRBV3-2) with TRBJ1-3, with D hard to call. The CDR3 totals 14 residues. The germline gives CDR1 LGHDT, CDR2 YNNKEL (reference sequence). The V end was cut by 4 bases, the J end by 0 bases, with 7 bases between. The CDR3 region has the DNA TGTGCCAGCAGCCGGAGTCGCTCTGGAAACACCATATATTTT. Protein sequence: CASSRSRSGNTIYF.

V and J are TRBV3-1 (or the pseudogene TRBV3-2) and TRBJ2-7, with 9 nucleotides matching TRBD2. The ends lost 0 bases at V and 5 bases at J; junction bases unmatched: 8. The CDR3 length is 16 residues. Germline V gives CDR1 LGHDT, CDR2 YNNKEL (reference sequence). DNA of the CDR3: TGTGCCAGCAGCCAAGATCTGGGCGGGGGGGCCCACGAGCAGTACTTC. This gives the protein CASSQDLGGGAHEQYF.